This record concerns one TCR beta chain sequence. The sample is drawn from a study of CD8 T cells in Susac syndrome. Random hexamers served to reverse transcribe roughly 0.45 to 1 ug RNA. Coverage of TCR beta CDR3 amplification by immunoSEQ multiplex PCR extended to 54 Vbeta and 13 Jbeta. From the immunoSEQ multiplex PCR reads, TCRdb called clonotypes with MiXCR, one entry per CDR3 protein. The sample lists 75,000 to 100,000 distinct CDR3 sequences, 94% occurring once. The CDR3 spans 16 residues. J lost 4 bases, V lost 4 bases, and 12 bases had no gene match. Per the germline V gene, CDR1 is MGHRA and CDR2 is YSYEKL.

The TCR sequence derives from a human donor in good health. V usage is TRBV4-1 and J usage is TRBJ2-7; 8 bases match TRBD1. Sequenced sample: CD8+ T cells from PBMCs. The CDR3 DNA reads as TGCGCCAGCAGCCTCTCCGGACAGGGAGGTTTGTACGAGCAGTACTTC. Protein sequence: CASSLSGQGGLYEQYF.